Presented here are 25 T cell receptor beta chains from one specimen sequenced in a study of blood T cell repertoires in COVID-19. Sequencing used immunoSEQ multiplex PCR; TCRdb keeps in-frame clones, though not all of them. Found here are 100,000 to 150,000 clones, around 82% of them singletons; the top ten hold roughly an eighth. Sequenced: peripheral blood. The receptors come from a woman aged 25-40 years who had recovered from COVID-19.

The rearrangement links TRBV29-1 to TRBJ2-7; the D gene is possibly TRBD1 (6 bases). This CDR3 comprises 15 residues. Germline assignment: CDR1 SQVTM and CDR2 ANQGSEA. The ends were cut back, 2 bases at V and 7 bases at J, with 21 bases in the middle. The CDR3: CSVESRDNGIGEQYF. DNA for the CDR3: TGCAGCGTTGAATCCCGGGACAACGGCATCGGGGAGCAGTACTTC.

The chain joins TRBV19 to TRBJ1-1, with TRBD1 identical over 10 bases. V lost 2 bases and J lost 3; bases outside the gene matches: 3. The V gene's germline CDR1 is LNHDA and CDR2 SQIVND (reference sequence). The CDR3 has 15 residues. The CDR3 loop is CASSIWDRGHTEAFF. In DNA form, the CDR3 reads TGTGCCAGTAGTATATGGGACAGGGGCCACACTGAAGCTTTCTTT.

The chain uses TRBV18 and TRBJ2-2, with a tentative D call TRBD1 (5 bases). The CDR3 spans 15 residues. Germline-derived CDR1 and CDR2 are KGHSH and LQKENI. Trimming took 3 bases from V and 0 from J, leaving 8 bases between them. The CDR3 region is CASSPRTTNTGELFF. CDR3 DNA: TGTGCCAGCTCACCGCGGACAACGAACACCGGGGAGCTGTTTTTT.

V gene TRBV7-3 combines with J gene TRBJ1-2; tentatively, D is TRBD1 (6 bases). With 5 bases removed from V and 0 bases from J, the gap between germline ends came to 13 bases. The CDR3 totals 15 residues. CDR1 SGHTA and CDR2 FQGTGA come from the germline V gene. The DNA of the CDR3 is TGTGCCAGCAGCCCGGGGGGCATTTCTAACTATGGCTACACCTTC. This codes for CASSPGGISNYGYTF. Complete variable domain (other parts from reference TRBV7-3 and TRBJ1-2): GAGVSQTPSNKVTEKGKYVELRCDPISGHTALYWYRQSLGQGPEFLIYFQGTGAADDSGLPNDRFFAVRPEGSVSTLKIQRTERGDSAVYLCASSPGGISNYGYTFGSGTRLTVV.

The J gene is TRBJ2-7, the V gene TRBV5-1; D is unclear. The V gene lost 4 bases and the J gene lost 2 bases, with 10 bases spanning the gap. Germline V gene data show CDR1 as SGHRS and CDR2 as YFSETQ. The CDR3 contains 13 residues. The CDR3 protein is CASSQLSAYEQYF. The DNA of the CDR3 is TGCGCCAGCAGCCAACTCTCGGCCTACGAGCAGTACTTC.

This clone has a handful of counts. The rearrangement joins TRBV5-1 to TRBJ2-5; D ambiguous. Trimming took off 0 bases at V and 5 bases at J, with 8 bases between the two ends. The CDR3 has 13 amino acids. Germline V lookup: CDR1 SGHRS, CDR2 YFSETQ. The CDR3 here is CASSLGSGETQYF. CDR3 coding DNA: TGCGCCAGCAGCTTGGGTTCGGGTGAGACCCAGTACTTC. Filled out from reference TRBV5-1 and TRBJ2-5, the complete variable domain reads KAGVTQTPRYLIKTRGQQVTLSCSPISGHRSVSWYQQTPGQGLQFLFEYFSETQRNKGNFPGRFSGRQFSNSRSEMNVSTLELGDSALYLCASSLGSGETQYFGPGTRLLVL.

The chain couples TRBV2 to TRBJ1-2; TRBD1 might be the D (5 bases). The CDR3 spans 11 residues. Germline CDR1 and CDR2: SNHLY and FYNNEI. V dropped 5 bases and J dropped 6 bases, with 7 bases sitting between them. CDR3 DNA sequence: TGTGCCAGCAGTACGACAGATGGCTACACCTTC. It specifies CASSTTDGYTF.

The chain has TRBV7-9 and TRBJ2-1; possible D gene TRBD2, 5 bases. Trimming took off 5 bases at V and 6 bases at J, with 17 bases between the two ends. The CDR3 runs to 15 residues. Germline CDR1 SEHNR, CDR2 FQNEAQ (reference sequence). The CDR3 loop reads CASSQSAAVTNEQFF. Here the CDR3 DNA reads TGTGCCAGCAGCCAGTCAGCGGCAGTGACCAATGAGCAGTTCTTC.

This chain links TRBV27 with TRBJ2-1, with TRBD1 as a possible D gene (6 bases). This CDR3 has 13 amino acids. CDR1 MNHEY and CDR2 SMNVEV come from the germline V gene (reference sequence). The V end was cut by 2 bases, the J end by 9 bases, with 11 bases between. This CDR3 is CASSLGGVPEQFF. The CDR3 DNA reads TGTGCCAGCAGTTTAGGGGGCGTACCTGAGCAGTTCTTC.

The chain has TRBV14 and TRBJ2-1; 9 positions match TRBD2. J lost 0 bases, V lost 1 base, and 16 bases had no gene match. The CDR3 spans 21 residues. Per the germline V gene, CDR1 is SGHDN and CDR2 is FVKESK. The CDR3 nucleotides are TGTGCCAGCAGCCAAGGAACGGGCGGGAGGGGGGTATTTAGCTCCTACAATGAGCAGTTCTTC. It encodes CASSQGTGGRGVFSSYNEQFF.

In this sample, this clone turned up a few times. J is TRBJ1-5 and V is TRBV6-5; D uncertain. The CDR3 is 11 amino acids. The germline gives CDR1 MNHEY, CDR2 SVGAGI. Trimming took off 8 bases at V and 4 bases at J, with 6 bases between the two ends. The CDR3 is CASGLNQPQHF. DNA of the CDR3: TGTGCCAGCGGACTGAATCAGCCCCAGCATTTT.

V and J are TRBV19 and TRBJ2-1; 9 bases fit TRBD1. This CDR3 has 15 residues. With V trimmed by 6 bases and J by 2 bases, 5 bases remained unmatched. Germline V lookup: CDR1 LNHDA, CDR2 SQIVND (reference sequence). CDR3 coding DNA: TGTGCCAGTAGCCAGGGACAGGGCACCTACAATGAGCAGTTCTTC. Protein sequence: CASSQGQGTYNEQFF.

The rearrangement links TRBV4-1 to TRBJ2-7, with a weak D call TRBD1 (6 bases). Germline-derived CDR1 and CDR2 are MGHRA and YSYEKL. Trimming stripped 0 bases from V and 3 bases from J, with 12 bases between. The CDR3 is 15 amino acids. The CDR3 region has the DNA TGCGCCAGCAGCCAAGATCGGGACAAAGGCTACGAGCAGTACTTC. This sequence encodes CASSQDRDKGYEQYF.

The V and J genes are TRBV11-2 and TRBJ2-7; TRBD2 might be the D (5 bases). The V gene lost 5 bases and the J gene lost 2 bases, with 13 bases spanning the gap. Germline lookup yields CDR1 SGHAT and CDR2 FQNNGV. The CDR3 is 14 amino acids. DNA for the CDR3: TGTGCCAGCAGCCCCCGGACTGGAGCCTACGAGCAGTACTTC. Translation gives CASSPRTGAYEQYF.

CDR3 DNA: TGTGCCAGCAGTCGAATGAGTATAGGCTACACCTTC. Translation gives CASSRMSIGYTF. This chain links TRBV28 with TRBJ1-2; D call uncertain. CDR3 size: 12 residues. V dropped 5 bases and J dropped 8 bases, with 12 bases sitting between them. Germline values: CDR1 MDHEN, CDR2 SYDVKM.

The chain has TRBV5-4 and TRBJ2-5, with 8 bases fitting TRBD1. V was pared by 3 bases and J by 2 bases, with 6 bases of the junction left unmatched. This CDR3 comprises 15 residues. The germline V gene has CDR1 SGHNT and CDR2 YYREEE (reference sequence). This chain's CDR3 is CASSSGQAGQETQYF. In DNA, the CDR3 is TGTGCCAGCAGCTCGGGACAGGCCGGACAAGAGACCCAGTACTTC.

J is TRBJ2-7 and V is TRBV27; tentatively, D is TRBD1 (5 bases). The germline CDR1 and CDR2 sequences are MNHEY and SMNVEV (reference sequence). This CDR3 spans 13 amino acids. The V end lost 4 bases, the J end lost 2 bases, and 9 bases lay between the germline ends. The CDR3 bases are TGTGCCAGCAGTTCGACAGTCCCCTACGAGCAGTACTTC. This gives the protein CASSSTVPYEQYF.

This clone was counted between two and nine times. The chain combines TRBV5-1 with TRBJ1-1, with D possibly matching TRBD1 (6 bases). Germline V gene lookup returns CDR1 SGHRS and CDR2 YFSETQ. The CDR3 contains 13 residues. V shed 1 base and J shed 4 bases, with 8 bases lying between them. The CDR3 coding sequence is TGCGCCAGCAGCTTGCAGGGGCTCACTGAAGCTTTCTTT. Translated: CASSLQGLTEAFF.

The gene calls are TRBV2 and TRBJ2-2, with TRBD2 matching 16 bases. CDR1 and CDR2 (germline): SNHLY, FYNNEI. This CDR3 has 17 amino acids. The J segment lost 6 bases and the V segment lost 5 bases, leaving 6 bases of the junction unmatched. DNA of the CDR3: TGTGCCAGCAGTTTGGGACTAGCGGGAGGGCAGGCCGGGGAGCTGTTTTTT. Amino acid sequence: CASSLGLAGGQAGELFF.

This chain joins TRBV13 and TRBJ2-1; possibly TRBD2 for D (5 bases). This CDR3 comprises 18 residues. CDR1 PRHDT and CDR2 FYEKMQ come from the germline V gene (reference sequence). The V end was cut by 0 bases, the J end by 4 bases, with 19 bases between. CDR3 in amino acids: CASSLGPRITGSYNEQFF. CDR3 nucleotide sequence: TGTGCCAGCAGCTTAGGACCGAGGATCACGGGGTCATACAATGAGCAGTTCTTC.

This clone showed up just once. This chain uses TRBV4-1 with TRBJ1-5; TRBD1 aligns across 10 bases. The CDR3 is 16 residues long. Unmatched junction bases numbered 5, after V lost 0 bases and J lost 6 bases. Germline CDR1 and CDR2: MGHRA and YSYEKL. For the CDR3, the DNA is TGCGCCAGCAGCCAAGATTATGGACAGGGGGTTCAGCCCCAGCATTTT. The encoded protein is CASSQDYGQGVQPQHF.

Regarding this clone: The junction departs from germline at one end; a sequencing error may be responsible. The genes are TRBV15 and TRBJ2-3; the D is unclear. CDR1 and CDR2 (germline): LNHNV, YYDKDF (reference sequence). This CDR3 region has 13 residues. The CDR3 sequence is CATSRELEDTQYF. The CDR3 bases are TGTGCCACCAGCCGAGAGCTGGAGGATACGCAGTATTTT. Full variable domain (rest looked up from reference TRBV15 and TRBJ2-3): DAMVIQNPRYQVTQFGKPVTLSCSQTLNHNVMYWYQQKSSQAPKLLFHYYDKDFNNEADTPDNFQSRRPNTSFCFLDIRSPGLGDTAMYLCATSRELEDTQYFGPGTRLTVL.

The chain is built from TRBV9 and TRBJ1-1, with D perhaps TRBD1 (5 bases). The CDR3 sequence is 13 residues long. Germline CDR1 reads SGDLS; CDR2 reads YYNGEE. V was cut by 1 base and J by 3 bases, with 7 bases left in between. CDR3 DNA: TGTGCCAGCAGCGTACAGGGCGACACTGAAGCTTTCTTT. It translates to CASSVQGDTEAFF.

In this sample, this clone turned up a few times. The chain uses TRBV12-3 or TRBV12-4 and TRBJ2-5; weak D call: TRBD2 (5 bases). V was trimmed by 3 bases and J by 4 bases, leaving 9 bases between them. This CDR3 has 13 amino acids. The CDR3 sequence: CASSLPGTETQYF. The DNA for the CDR3 is TGTGCCAGCAGTTTGCCGGGAACAGAGACCCAGTACTTC.

The table lists this clone with a count of one. The chain's CDR3 is CASSHRDRARADTQYF. The CDR3 DNA follows: TGTGCCAGCTCGCACCGGGACAGGGCGAGGGCAGATACGCAGTATTTT. This sequence joins TRBV18 and TRBJ2-3, with 9 bases aligning to TRBD1. This CDR3 spans 16 amino acids. The trim removed 6 bases at V and 4 bases at J, leaving 11 bases unmatched. The V gene's germline CDR1 is KGHSH and CDR2 LQKENI.